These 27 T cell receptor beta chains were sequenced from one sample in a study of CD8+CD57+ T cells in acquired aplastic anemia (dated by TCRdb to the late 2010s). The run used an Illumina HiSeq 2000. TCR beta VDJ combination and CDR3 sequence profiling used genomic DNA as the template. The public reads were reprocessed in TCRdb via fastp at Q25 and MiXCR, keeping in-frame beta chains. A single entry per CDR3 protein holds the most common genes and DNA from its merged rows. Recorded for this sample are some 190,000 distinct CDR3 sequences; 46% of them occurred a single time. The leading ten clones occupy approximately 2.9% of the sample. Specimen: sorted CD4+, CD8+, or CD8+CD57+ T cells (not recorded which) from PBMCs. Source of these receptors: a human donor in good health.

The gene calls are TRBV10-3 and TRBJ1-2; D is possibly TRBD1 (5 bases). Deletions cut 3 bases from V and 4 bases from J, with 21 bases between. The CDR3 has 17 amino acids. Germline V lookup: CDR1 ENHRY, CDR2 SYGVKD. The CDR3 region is CAISDSFGDADAYGYTF. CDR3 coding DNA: TGTGCCATCAGTGATTCGTTCGGGGACGCAGATGCCTATGGCTACACCTTC.

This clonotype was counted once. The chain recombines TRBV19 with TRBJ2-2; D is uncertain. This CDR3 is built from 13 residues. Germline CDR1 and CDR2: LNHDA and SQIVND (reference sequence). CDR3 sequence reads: CATVVFNTGELFF. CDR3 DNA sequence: TGTGCTACAGTAGTATTTAACACCGGGGAGCTGTTTTTT.

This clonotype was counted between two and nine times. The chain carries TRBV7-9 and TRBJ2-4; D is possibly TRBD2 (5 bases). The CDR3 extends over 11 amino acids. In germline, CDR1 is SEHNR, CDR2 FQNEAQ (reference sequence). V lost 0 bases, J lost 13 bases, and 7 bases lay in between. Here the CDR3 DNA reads TGTGCCAGCAGCTTAGCGGGAGTGCAGTACTTC. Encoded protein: CASSLAGVQYF.

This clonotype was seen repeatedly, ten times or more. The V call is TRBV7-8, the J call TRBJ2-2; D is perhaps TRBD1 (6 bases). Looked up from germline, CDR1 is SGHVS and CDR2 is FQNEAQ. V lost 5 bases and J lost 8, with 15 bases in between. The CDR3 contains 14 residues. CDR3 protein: CASSLQGKLGELFF. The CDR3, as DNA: TGTGCCAGCAGCCTACAGGGAAAGTTGGGGGAGCTGTTTTTT.

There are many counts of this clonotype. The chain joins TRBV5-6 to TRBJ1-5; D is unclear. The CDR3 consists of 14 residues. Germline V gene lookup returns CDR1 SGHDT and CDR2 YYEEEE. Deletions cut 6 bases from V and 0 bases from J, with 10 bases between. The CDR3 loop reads CASTALNSNQPQHF. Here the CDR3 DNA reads TGTGCCAGCACCGCCCTCAATAGCAATCAGCCCCAGCATTTT.

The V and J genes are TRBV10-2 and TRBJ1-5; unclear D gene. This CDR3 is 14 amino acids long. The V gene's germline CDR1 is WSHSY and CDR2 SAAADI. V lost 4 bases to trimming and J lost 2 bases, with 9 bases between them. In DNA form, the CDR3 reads TGCGCCAGCAGTGGCTCAGGAGGCAATCAGCCCCAGCATTTT. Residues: CASSGSGGNQPQHF.

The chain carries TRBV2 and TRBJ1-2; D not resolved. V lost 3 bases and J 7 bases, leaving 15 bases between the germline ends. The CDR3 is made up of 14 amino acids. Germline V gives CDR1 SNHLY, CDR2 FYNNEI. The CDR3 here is CASSELKGFGGYTF. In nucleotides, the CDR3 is TGTGCCAGCAGTGAGTTAAAAGGTTTTGGTGGCTACACCTTC.

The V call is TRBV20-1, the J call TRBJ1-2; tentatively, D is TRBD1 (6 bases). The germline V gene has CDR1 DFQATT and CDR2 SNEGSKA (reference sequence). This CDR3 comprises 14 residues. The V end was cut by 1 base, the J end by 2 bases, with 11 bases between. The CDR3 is CSARGTGANYGYTF. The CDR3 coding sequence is TGCAGTGCTAGAGGTACGGGGGCCAACTATGGCTACACCTTC.

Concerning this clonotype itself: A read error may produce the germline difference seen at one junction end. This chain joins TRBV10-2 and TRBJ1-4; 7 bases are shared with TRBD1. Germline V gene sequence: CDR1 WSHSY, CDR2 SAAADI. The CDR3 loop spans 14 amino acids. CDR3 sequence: CASSRDRDNEKLVF. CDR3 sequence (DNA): TGCGCCAGCAGCCGGGACAGAGATAATGAAAAACTGGTTTTC.

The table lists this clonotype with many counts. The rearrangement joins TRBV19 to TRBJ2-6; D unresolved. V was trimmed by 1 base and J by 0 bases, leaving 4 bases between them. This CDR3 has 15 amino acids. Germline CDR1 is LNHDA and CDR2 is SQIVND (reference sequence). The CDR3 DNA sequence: TGTGCCAGTAGTATAGGTGGCTCTGGGGCCAACGTCCTGACTTTC. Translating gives CASSIGGSGANVLTF.

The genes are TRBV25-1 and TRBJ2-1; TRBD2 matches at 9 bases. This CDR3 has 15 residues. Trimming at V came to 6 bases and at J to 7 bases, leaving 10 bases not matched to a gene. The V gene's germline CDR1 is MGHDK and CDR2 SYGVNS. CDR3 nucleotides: TGTGCCAGCAGCGCCACGGCGGGAGGGGGAAATGAGCAGTTCTTC. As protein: CASSATAGGGNEQFF.

The CDR3 DNA reads as TGTGCCAGACAGGCACAAGGTCGTCTCGAGCAGTACTTC. Translated, it gives CARQAQGRLEQYF. This chain joins TRBV19 and TRBJ2-7, with D tentatively TRBD1 (5 bases). Trimming pared 9 bases from V and 6 bases from J, leaving 18 bases between. The CDR3 totals 13 residues. Germline-derived CDR1 and CDR2 are LNHDA and SQIVND (reference sequence).

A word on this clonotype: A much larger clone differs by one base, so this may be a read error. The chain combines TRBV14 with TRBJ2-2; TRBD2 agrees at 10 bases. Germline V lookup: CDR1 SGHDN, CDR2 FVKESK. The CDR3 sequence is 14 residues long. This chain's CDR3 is CASRIAGGTGGLFF. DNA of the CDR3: TGTGCCAGCAGAATAGCGGGAGGTACCGGGGGGCTGTTTTTT. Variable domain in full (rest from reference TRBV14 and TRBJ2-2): EAGVTQFPSHSVIEKGQTVTLRCDPISGHDNLYWYRRVMGKEIKFLLHFVKESKQDESGMPNNRFLAERTGGTYSTLKVQPAELEDSGVYFCASRIAGGTGGLFFGEGSRLTVL.

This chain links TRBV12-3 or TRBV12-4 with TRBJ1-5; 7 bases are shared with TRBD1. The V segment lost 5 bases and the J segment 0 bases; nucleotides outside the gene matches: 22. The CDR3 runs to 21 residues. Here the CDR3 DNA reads TGTGCCAGCAGTCCCCTCAAAAAATTGACAGGGTCAACGTATAGCAATCAGCCCCAGCATTTT. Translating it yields CASSPLKKLTGSTYSNQPQHF.

CDR3 sequence reads: CASSPSPGQGLRYTF. The CDR3 nucleotides read TGTGCCAGCTCACCGTCGCCGGGACAGGGGTTACGCTACACCTTC. The V gene is TRBV18, the J gene TRBJ1-2, with 10 nucleotides matching TRBD1. This CDR3 spans 15 amino acids. Germline V lookup: CDR1 KGHSH, CDR2 LQKENI. Losses at the gene ends were 3 bases for V and 9 bases for J; bases not matched to a gene: 10.

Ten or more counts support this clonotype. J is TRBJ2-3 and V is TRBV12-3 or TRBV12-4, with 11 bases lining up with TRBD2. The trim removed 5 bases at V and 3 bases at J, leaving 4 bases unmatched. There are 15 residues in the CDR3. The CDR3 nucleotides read TGTGCCAGCAGTGTTAGCGGGAGGGCAACAGATACGCAGTATTTT. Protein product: CASSVSGRATDTQYF.

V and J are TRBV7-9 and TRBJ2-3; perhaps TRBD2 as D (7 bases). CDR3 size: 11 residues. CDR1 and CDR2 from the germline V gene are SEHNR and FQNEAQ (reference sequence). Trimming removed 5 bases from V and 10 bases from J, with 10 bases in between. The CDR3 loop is CASSIGGAQYF. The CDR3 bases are TGTGCCAGCAGCATAGGGGGGGCGCAGTATTTT.

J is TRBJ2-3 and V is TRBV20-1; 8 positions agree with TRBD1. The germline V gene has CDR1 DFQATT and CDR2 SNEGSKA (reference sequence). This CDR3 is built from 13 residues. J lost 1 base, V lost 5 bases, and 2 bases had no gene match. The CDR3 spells CSAHRGGTDTQYF. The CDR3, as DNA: TGCAGTGCTCACAGGGGGGGCACAGATACGCAGTATTTT.

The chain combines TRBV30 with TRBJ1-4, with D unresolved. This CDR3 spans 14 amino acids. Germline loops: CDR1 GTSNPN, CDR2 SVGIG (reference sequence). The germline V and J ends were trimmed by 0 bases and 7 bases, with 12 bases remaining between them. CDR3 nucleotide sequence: TGTGCCTGGAGTGTTCTCCGGGAGGGTGAAAAACTGTTTTTT. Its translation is CAWSVLREGEKLFF.

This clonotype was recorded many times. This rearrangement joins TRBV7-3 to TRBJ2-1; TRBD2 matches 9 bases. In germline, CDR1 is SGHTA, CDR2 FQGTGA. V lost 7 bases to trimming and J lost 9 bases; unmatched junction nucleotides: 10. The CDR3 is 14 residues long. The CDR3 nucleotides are TGTGCCAGCAAAATGACTAGCGGAGCCCTTGAGCAGTTCTTC. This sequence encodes CASKMTSGALEQFF.

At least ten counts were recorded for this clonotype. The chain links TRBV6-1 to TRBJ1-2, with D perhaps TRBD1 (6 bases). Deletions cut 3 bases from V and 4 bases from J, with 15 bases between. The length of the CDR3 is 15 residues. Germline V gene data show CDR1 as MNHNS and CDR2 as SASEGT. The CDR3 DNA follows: TGTGCCAGCAGTGACACAGGGCTAAATACCTATGGCTACACCTTC. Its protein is CASSDTGLNTYGYTF.

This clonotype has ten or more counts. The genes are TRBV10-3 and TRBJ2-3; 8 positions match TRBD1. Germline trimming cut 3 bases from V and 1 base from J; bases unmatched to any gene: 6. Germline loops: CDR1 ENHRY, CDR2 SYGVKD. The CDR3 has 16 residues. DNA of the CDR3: TGTGCCATCAGTGAAGGATTGGGACAGGGCACAGATACGCAGTATTTT. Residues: CAISEGLGQGTDTQYF.

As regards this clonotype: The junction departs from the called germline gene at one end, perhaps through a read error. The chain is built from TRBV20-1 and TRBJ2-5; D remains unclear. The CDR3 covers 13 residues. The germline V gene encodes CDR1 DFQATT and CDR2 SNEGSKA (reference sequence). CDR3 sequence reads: CGAILSGQETQYF. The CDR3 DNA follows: TGCGGTGCTATTCTCAGTGGACAAGAGACCCAGTACTTC.

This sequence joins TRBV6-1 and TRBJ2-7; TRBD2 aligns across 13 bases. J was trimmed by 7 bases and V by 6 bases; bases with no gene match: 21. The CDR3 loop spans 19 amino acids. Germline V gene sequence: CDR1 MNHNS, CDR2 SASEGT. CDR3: CASRRSGTSGIHSTGEQYF. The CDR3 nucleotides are TGTGCCAGCAGGCGCTCGGGGACTAGCGGGATACACTCTACGGGGGAGCAGTACTTC.

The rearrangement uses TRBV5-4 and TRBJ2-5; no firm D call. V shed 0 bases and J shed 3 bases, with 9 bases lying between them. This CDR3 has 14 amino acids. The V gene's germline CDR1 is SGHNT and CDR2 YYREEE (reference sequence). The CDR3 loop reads CASSLATQKETQYF. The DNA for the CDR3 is TGTGCCAGCAGCTTGGCAACACAAAAAGAGACCCAGTACTTC.

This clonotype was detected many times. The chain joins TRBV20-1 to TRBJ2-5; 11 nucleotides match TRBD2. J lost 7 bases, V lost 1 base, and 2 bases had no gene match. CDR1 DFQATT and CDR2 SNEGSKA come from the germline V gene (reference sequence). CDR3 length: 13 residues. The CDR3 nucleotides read TGCAGTGCTAGAGCTAGCGGGAGGTCGACCCAGTACTTC. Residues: CSARASGRSTQYF.

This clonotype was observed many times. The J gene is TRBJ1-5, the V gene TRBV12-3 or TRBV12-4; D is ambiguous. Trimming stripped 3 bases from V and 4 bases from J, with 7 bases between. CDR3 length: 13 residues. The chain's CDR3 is CASSLIRNQPQHF. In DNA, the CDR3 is TGTGCCAGCAGTTTGATCCGTAATCAGCCCCAGCATTTT.